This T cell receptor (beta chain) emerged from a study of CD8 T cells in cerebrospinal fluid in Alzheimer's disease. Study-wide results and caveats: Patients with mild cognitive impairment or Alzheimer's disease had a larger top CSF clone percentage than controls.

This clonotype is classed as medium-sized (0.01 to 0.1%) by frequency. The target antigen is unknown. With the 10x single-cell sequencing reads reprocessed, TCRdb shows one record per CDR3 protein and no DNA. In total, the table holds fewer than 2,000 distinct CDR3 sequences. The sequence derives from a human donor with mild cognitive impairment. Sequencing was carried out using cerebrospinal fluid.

This CDR3 reads CASRPKRGQGLYEQYF. The chain uses TRBV28 and TRBJ2-7; TCRdb's D gene call, TRBD1, goes unchecked for lack of DNA. CDR1 is MDHEN, CDR2 SYDVKM, per germline. This CDR3 comprises 16 residues.